The next 7 T cell receptor beta chains were all read from a single sample in a study of T cell responses to AZD1222 COVID-19 vaccine. The data were produced by immunoSEQ multiplex PCR, yet TCRdb's version contains in-frame clones alone and is incomplete. The sample has roughly 110,000 clones, just over 90% seen once. The input for sequencing was peripheral blood, taken 28 days after the second AZD1222 dose. Source of these receptors: an adult who received the AZD1222 COVID-19 vaccine.

The chain combines TRBV28 with TRBJ1-5, with D maybe TRBD1 (6 bases). Looked up from germline, CDR1 is MDHEN and CDR2 is SYDVKM. The CDR3 has 16 amino acids. Trimming removed 9 bases at V and 2 bases at J, with 20 bases between. The CDR3 sequence is CASGITQGKGNQPQHF. For the CDR3, the DNA is TGTGCCAGTGGGATAACACAGGGTAAGGGCAATCAGCCCCAGCATTTT.

Concerning this clone: One end of the junction does not line up with germline, which may come from a read error. V gene TRBV7-7 combines with J gene TRBJ2-1; 10 nucleotides align to TRBD2. Germline V gene lookup returns CDR1 SSHAT and CDR2 FNYEAQ (reference sequence). CDR3 length: 17 amino acids. The CDR3 sequence: CASSLDLTSGVRNEQFF. CDR3 in DNA: TGTGCTAGCAGCTTAGACCTTACTAGCGGGGTTCGCAATGAGCAGTTCTTC.

V usage is TRBV9 and J usage is TRBJ2-3, with D possibly TRBD2 on 5 matching bases. Trimming removed 0 bases at V and 2 bases at J, with 10 bases between. This CDR3 has 15 amino acids. CDR1 SGDLS and CDR2 YYNGEE come from the germline V gene. The CDR3 reads CASSVVGSFTDTQYF. In DNA, the CDR3 is TGTGCCAGCAGCGTAGTTGGGAGTTTCACAGATACGCAGTATTTT.

This rearrangement joins TRBV30 to TRBJ1-1, with D unclear. The CDR3 runs to 14 residues. Germline CDR1 reads GTSNPN; CDR2 reads SVGIG (reference sequence). Trimming removed 1 base at V and 0 bases at J, with 9 bases between. CDR3 sequence: CAWSGVNLNTEAFF. As DNA, the CDR3 is TGTGCCTGGAGTGGGGTGAACTTGAACACTGAAGCTTTCTTT. The full variable domain, its missing parts supplied by reference TRBV30 and TRBJ1-1, is SQTIHQWPATLVQPVGSPLSLECTVEGTSNPNLYWYRQAAGRGLQLLFYSVGIGQISSEVPQNLSASRPQDRQFILSSKKLLLSDSGFYLCAWSGVNLNTEAFFGQGTRLTVV.

The rearrangement joins TRBV9 to TRBJ2-4; D is unresolved. Germline V lookup: CDR1 SGDLS, CDR2 YYNGEE. The CDR3 sequence is 12 residues long. V shed 0 bases and J shed 12 bases, with 10 bases lying between them. The CDR3 here is CASSVGVGPQYF. Here the CDR3 DNA reads TGTGCCAGCAGCGTAGGAGTTGGGCCTCAGTACTTC.

The genes are TRBV7-2 and TRBJ2-7; maybe TRBD1 (5 bases). The germline gives CDR1 SGHTA, CDR2 FQGNSA. This CDR3 is 17 amino acids long. V dropped 5 bases and J dropped 5 bases, with 25 bases sitting between them. Written as DNA, the CDR3 is TGTGCCAGCAGCCCCAACAGGATCCAGGACCTCGGCCACGAGCAGTACTTC. It yields the protein CASSPNRIQDLGHEQYF. Full variable domain (remainder filled in from reference TRBV7-2 and TRBJ2-7): GAGVSQSPSNKVTEKGKDVELRCDPISGHTALYWYRQSLGQGLEFLIYFQGNSAPDKSGLPSDRFSAERTGGSVSTLTIQRTQQEDSAVYLCASSPNRIQDLGHEQYFGPGTRLTVT.

The rearrangement uses TRBV5-4 and TRBJ2-7, with TRBD1 matching over 8 bases. This CDR3 comprises 14 residues. Germline V gene sequence: CDR1 SGHNT, CDR2 YYREEE (reference sequence). With 0 bases clipped from V and 4 bases from J, the junction kept 3 bases outside the gene matches. The DNA of the CDR3 is TGTGCCAGCAGCTTGGACAGGGGGACGTACGAGCAGTACTTC. As protein: CASSLDRGTYEQYF. Full variable domain (missing parts from reference TRBV5-4 and TRBJ2-7): ETGVTQSPTHLIKTRGQQVTLRCSSQSGHNTVSWYQQALGQGPQFIFQYYREEENGRGNFPPRFSGLQFPNYSSELNVNALELDDSALYLCASSLDRGTYEQYFGPGTRLTVT.